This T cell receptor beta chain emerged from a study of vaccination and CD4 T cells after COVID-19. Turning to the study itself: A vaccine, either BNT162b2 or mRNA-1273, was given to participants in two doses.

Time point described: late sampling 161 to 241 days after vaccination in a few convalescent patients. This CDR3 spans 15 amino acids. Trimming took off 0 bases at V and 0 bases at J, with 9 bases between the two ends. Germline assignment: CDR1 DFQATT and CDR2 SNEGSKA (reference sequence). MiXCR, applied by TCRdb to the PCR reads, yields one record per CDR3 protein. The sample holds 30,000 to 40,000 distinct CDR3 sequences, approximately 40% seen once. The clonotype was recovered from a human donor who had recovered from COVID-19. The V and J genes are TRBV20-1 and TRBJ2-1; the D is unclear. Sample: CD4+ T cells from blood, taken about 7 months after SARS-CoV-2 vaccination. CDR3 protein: CSARETWSSYNEQFF. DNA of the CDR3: TGCAGTGCTAGAGAGACCTGGAGCTCCTACAATGAGCAGTTCTTC.